The text below deals with one T cell receptor (beta chain). The sample originates from a study of T-cell reconstitution after alpha-beta-depleted transplantation in children. Germline loops: CDR1 DFQATT, CDR2 SNEGSKA (reference sequence). There are 14 residues in the CDR3. V gave up 0 bases and J gave up 7 bases; unmatched junction bases: 6. TCRbeta library preparation incorporated unique molecular identifiers. In TCRdb, the PCR reads were re-called with MiXCR into one record per CDR3 protein. This table has about 400,000 distinct CDR3 sequences, 20% appearing once. The receptor was derived from a human donor who donated a stem cell graft to a child with acute myeloid leukemia. V usage is TRBV20-1 and J usage is TRBJ2-5, with 9 bases matching TRBD1. Sequenced material: PBMCs from the stem cell graft donor, taken from the stem cell graft. CDR3 amino acids: CSAREEGQGGTQYF. CDR3 DNA sequence: TGCAGTGCTAGAGAGGAGGGACAGGGAGGGACCCAGTACTTC.